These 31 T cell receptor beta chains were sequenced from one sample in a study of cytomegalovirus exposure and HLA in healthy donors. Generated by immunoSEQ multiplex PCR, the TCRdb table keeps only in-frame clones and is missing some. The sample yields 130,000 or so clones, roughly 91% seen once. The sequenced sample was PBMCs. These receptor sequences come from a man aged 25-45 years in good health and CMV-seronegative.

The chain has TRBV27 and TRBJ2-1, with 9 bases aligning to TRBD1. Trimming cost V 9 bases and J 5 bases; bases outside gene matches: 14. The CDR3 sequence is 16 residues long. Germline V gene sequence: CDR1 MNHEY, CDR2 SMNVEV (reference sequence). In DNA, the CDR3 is TGTGCCAGTTATGTTACCGGGACAGGGAGGCACAATGAGCAGTTCTTC. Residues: CASYVTGTGRHNEQFF.

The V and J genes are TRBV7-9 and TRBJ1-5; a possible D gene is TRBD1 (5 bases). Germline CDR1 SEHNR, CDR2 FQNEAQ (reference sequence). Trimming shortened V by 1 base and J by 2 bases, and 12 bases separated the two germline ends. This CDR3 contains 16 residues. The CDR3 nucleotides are TGTGCCAGCAGCTTAGACCAGGGCTACGGCAATCAGCCCCAGCATTTT. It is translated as CASSLDQGYGNQPQHF.

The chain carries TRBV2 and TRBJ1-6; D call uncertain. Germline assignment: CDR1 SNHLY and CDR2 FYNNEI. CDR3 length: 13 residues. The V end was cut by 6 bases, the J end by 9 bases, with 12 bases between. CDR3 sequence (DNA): TGTGCCAGCAGCCGGGAAATCAGTTCACCCCTCCACTTT. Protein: CASSREISSPLHF.

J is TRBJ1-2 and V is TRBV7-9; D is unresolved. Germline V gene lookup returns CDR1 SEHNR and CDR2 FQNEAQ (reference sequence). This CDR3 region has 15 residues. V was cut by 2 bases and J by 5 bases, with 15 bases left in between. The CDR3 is CASSLLMQDLYGYTF. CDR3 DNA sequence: TGTGCCAGCAGCTTATTAATGCAGGACTTATATGGCTACACCTTC.

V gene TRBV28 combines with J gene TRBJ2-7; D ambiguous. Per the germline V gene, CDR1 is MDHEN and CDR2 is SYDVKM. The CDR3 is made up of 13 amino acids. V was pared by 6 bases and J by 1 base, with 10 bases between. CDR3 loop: CASRKASSYEQYF. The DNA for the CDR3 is TGTGCCAGCAGGAAGGCTAGTTCCTACGAGCAGTACTTC.

The CDR3 DNA reads TGTGCCAGCACCAATTATGGGGCTGAGGAACAGGGGGCGCGATGGAGGGGTCAGCCCCAGCATTTT. It specifies CASTNYGAEEQGARWRGQPQHF. This chain joins TRBV28 and TRBJ1-5, with 9 bases fitting TRBD1. The CDR3 is made up of 22 amino acids. CDR1 is MDHEN, CDR2 SYDVKM, per germline. The V gene end was trimmed by 7 bases and the J gene end by 6 bases; junction bases not matched to a gene: 31.

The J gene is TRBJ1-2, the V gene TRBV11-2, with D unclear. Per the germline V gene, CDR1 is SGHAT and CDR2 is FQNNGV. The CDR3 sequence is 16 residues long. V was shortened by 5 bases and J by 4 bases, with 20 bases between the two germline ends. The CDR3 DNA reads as TGTGCCAGCAGCCCCCACCCACGGGGAAGGTCCTATGGCTACACCTTC. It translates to CASSPHPRGRSYGYTF.

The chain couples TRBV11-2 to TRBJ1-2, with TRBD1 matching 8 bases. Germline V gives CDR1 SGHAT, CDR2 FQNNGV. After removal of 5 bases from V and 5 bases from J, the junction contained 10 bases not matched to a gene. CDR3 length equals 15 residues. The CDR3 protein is CASSLGTGRGYGYTF. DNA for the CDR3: TGTGCCAGCAGCCTCGGGACAGGACGCGGGTATGGCTACACCTTC.

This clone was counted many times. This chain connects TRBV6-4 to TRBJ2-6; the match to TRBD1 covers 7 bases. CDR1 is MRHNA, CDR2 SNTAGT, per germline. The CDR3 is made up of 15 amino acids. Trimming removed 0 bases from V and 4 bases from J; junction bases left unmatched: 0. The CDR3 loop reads CASSDSTGGANVLTF. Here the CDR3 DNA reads TGTGCCAGCAGTGACTCGACAGGGGGGGCCAACGTCCTGACTTTC.

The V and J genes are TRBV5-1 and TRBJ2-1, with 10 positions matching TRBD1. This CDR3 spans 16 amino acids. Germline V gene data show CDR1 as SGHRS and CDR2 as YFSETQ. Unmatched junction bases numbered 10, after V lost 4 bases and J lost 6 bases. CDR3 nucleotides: TGCGCCAGCAGCAGAATGGGGACAGGGGTGCTCAATGAGCAGTTCTTC. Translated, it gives CASSRMGTGVLNEQFF.

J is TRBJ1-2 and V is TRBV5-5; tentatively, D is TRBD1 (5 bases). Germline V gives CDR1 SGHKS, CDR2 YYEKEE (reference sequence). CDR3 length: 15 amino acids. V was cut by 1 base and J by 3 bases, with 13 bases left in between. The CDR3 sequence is CASSLRQGKDYGYTF. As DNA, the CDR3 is TGTGCCAGCAGCTTGCGGCAGGGAAAGGACTATGGCTACACCTTC.

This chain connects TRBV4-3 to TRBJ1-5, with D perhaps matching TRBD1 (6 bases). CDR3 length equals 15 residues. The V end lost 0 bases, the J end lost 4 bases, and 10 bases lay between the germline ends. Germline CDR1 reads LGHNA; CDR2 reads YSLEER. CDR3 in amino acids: CASSQDGQKNQPQHF. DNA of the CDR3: TGCGCCAGCAGCCAAGATGGACAGAAAAATCAGCCCCAGCATTTT.

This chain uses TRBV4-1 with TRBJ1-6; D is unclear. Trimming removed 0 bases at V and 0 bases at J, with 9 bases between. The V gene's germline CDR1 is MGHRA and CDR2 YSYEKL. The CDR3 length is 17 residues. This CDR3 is CASSQDRRSSYNSPLHF. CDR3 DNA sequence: TGCGCCAGCAGCCAAGATCGCAGAAGCTCCTATAATTCACCCCTCCACTTT.

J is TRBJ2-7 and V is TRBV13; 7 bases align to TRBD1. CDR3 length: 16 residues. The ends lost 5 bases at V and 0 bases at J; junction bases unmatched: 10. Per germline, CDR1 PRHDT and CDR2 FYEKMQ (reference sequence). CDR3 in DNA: TGTGCCAGCAGCATAACCCTCAGGGGGAGCTCCTACGAGCAGTACTTC. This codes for CASSITLRGSSYEQYF.

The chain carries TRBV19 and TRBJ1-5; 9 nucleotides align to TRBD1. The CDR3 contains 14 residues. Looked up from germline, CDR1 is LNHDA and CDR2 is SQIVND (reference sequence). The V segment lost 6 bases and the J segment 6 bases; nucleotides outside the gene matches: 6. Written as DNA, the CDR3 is TGTGCCAGTAGATTGGGGACAGGGACTCAGCCCCAGCATTTT. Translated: CASRLGTGTQPQHF.

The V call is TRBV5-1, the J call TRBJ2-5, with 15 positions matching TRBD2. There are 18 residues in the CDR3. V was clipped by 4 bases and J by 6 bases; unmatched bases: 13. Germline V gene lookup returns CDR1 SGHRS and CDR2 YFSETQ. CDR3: CASSPSGTSGGSGKTQYF. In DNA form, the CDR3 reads TGCGCCAGCAGCCCGTCCGGGACTAGCGGGGGGTCCGGGAAGACCCAGTACTTC.

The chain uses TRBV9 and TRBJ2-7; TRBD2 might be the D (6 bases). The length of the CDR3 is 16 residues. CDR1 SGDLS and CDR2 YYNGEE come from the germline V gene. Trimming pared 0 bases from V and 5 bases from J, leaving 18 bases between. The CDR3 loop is CASSVASGTEGHEQYF. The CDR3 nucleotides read TGTGCCAGCAGCGTAGCTTCCGGGACGGAGGGACACGAGCAGTACTTC.

The DNA of the CDR3 is TGCGCCAGCAGCTCTGCTAGGGACAAATACAATGAGCAGTTCTTC. Translated: CASSSARDKYNEQFF. The rearrangement links TRBV5-1 to TRBJ2-1, with TRBD1 as a possible D gene (6 bases). Trimming cost V 3 bases and J 4 bases, with 14 bases left between them. Per the germline V gene, CDR1 is SGHRS and CDR2 is YFSETQ. This CDR3 contains 15 residues.

In nucleotides, the CDR3 is TGTGCCAGCAGCGAGGTTCTTAGGGAAGCTTTCTTT. This gives the protein CASSEVLREAFF. The chain uses TRBV7-8 and TRBJ1-1; D remains unclear. The V gene lost 5 bases and the J gene lost 8 bases, with 12 bases spanning the gap. The CDR3 length is 12 residues. The germline V gene has CDR1 SGHVS and CDR2 FQNEAQ.

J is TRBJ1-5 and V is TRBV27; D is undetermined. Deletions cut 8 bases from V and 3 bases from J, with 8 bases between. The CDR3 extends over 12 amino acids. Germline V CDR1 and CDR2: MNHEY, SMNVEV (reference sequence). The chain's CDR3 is CASGFINQPQHF. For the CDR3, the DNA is TGTGCCAGCGGCTTCATCAATCAGCCCCAGCATTTT.

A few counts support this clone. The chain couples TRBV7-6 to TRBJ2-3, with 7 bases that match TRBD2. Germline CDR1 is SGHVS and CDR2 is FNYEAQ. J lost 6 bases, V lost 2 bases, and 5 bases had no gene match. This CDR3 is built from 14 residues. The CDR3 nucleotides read TGTGCCAGCAGCTTACCCTCTAGCGGTGATACGCAGTATTTT. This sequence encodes CASSLPSSGDTQYF.

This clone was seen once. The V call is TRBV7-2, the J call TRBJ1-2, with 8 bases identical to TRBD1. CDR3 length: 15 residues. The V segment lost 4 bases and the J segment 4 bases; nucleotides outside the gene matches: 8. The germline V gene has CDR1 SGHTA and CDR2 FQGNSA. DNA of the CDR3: TGTGCCAGCAGCTCCGCCCCCGGGACAGGCTATGGCTACACCTTC. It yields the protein CASSSAPGTGYGYTF.

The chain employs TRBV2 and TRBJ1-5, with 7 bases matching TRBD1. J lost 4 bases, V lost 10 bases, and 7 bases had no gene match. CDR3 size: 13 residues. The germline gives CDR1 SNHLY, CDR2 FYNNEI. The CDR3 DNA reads TGTGCCACCGGAGGGGGACAGAATCAGCCCCAGCATTTT. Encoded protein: CATGGGQNQPQHF. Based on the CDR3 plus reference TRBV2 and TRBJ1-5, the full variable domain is EPEVTQTPSHQVTQMGQEVILRCVPISNHLYFYWYRQILGQKVEFLVSFYNNEISEKSEIFDDQFSVERPDGSNFTLKIRSTKLEDSAMYFCATGGGQNQPQHFGDGTRLSIL.

Here the CDR3 DNA reads TGTGCCAGCACGAGGGATAACACCGGGGAGCTGTTTTTT. Its translation is CASTRDNTGELFF. The chain combines TRBV2 with TRBJ2-2, with TRBD2 as a possible D gene (5 bases). This CDR3 is 13 amino acids long. Germline CDR1 SNHLY, CDR2 FYNNEI. The V gene lost 7 bases and the J gene lost 2 bases, with 8 bases spanning the gap.

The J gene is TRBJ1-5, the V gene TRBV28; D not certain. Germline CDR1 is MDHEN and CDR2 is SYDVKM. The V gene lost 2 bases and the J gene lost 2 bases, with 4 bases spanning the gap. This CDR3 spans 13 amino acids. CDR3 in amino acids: CASSLPGNQPQHF. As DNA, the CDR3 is TGTGCCAGCAGTTTACCCGGCAATCAGCCCCAGCATTTT.

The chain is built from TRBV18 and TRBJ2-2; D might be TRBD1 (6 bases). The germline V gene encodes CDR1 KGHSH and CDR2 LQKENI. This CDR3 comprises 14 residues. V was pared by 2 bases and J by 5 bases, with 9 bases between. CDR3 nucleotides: TGTGCCAGCTCACCATTAACAGGGACCGGGGAGCTGTTTTTT. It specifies CASSPLTGTGELFF.

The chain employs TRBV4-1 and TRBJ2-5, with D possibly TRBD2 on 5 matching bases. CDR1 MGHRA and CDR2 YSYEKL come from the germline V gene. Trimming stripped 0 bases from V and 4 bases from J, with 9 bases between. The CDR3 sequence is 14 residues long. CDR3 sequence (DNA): TGCGCCAGCAGCCAAGATCCGGCGGGAGAGACCCAGTACTTC. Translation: CASSQDPAGETQYF.

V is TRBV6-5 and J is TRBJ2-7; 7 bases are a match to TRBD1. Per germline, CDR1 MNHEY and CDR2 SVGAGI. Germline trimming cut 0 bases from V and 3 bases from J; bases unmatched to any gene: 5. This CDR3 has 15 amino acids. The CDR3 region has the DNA TGTGCCAGCAGTTACTCTGGACAGGTCCACTACGAGCAGTACTTC. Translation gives CASSYSGQVHYEQYF.

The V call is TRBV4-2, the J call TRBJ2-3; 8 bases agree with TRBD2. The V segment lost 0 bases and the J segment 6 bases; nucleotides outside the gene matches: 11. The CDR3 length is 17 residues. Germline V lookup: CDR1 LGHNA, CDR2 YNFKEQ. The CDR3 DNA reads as TGTGCCAGCAGCCAAGATGAGGCGGGGGGAGCGGGGGATACGCAGTATTTT. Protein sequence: CASSQDEAGGAGDTQYF.

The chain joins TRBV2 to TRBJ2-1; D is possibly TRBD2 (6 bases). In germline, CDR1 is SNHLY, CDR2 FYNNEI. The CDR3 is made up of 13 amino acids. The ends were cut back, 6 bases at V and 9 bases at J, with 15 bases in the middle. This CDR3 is CASRASEFGEQFF. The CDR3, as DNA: TGTGCCAGCAGGGCTAGCGAATTTGGTGAGCAGTTCTTC.

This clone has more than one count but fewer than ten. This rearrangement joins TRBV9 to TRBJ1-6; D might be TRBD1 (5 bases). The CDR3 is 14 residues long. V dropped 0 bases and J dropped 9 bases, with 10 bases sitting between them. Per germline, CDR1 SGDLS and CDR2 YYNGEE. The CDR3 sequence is CASSVGGDGSPLHF. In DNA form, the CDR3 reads TGTGCCAGCAGCGTAGGCGGGGACGGTTCACCCCTCCACTTT.